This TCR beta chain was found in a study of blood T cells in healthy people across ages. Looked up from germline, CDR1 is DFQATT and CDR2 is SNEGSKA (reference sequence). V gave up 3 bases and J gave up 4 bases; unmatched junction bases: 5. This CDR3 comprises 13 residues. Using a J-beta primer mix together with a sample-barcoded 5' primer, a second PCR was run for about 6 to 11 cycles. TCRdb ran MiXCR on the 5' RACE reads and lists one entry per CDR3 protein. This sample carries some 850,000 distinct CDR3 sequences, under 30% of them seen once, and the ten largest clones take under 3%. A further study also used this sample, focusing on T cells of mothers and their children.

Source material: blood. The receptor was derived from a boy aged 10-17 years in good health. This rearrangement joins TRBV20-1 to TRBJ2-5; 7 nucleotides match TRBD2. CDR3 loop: CSASPGLVETQYF. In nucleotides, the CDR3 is TGCAGTGCTAGCCCTGGACTAGTAGAGACCCAGTACTTC.